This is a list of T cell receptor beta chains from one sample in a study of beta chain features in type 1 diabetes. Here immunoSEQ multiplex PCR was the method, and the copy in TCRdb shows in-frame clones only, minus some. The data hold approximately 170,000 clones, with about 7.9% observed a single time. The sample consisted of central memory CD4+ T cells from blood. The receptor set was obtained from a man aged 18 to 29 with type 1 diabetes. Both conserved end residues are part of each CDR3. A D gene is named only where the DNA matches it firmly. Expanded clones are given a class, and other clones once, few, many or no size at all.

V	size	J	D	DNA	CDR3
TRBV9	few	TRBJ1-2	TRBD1	TGTGCCAGCAGCGCACTCTCCGGGACAGGGGGCGCATGGGGCTACACCTTC	CASSALSGTGGAWGYTF
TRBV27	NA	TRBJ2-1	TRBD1	TGTGCCAGCAGTCCGTCACAGGGGGCCGGATCCAATGAGCAGTTCTTC	CASSPSQGAGSNEQFF
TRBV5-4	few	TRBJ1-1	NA	TGTGCCAGCAGCTCGGGGGGGGGCCGCACGACTGAAGCTTTCTTT	CASSSGGGRTTEAFF
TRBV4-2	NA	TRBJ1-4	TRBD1	TGTGCCAGCAGTCACCGGGACAGCAATGAAAAACTGTTTTTT	CASSHRDSNEKLFF
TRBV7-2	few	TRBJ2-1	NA	TGTGCCAGCAGCTCTATGTCCTCCTACAATGAGCAGTTCTTC	CASSSMSSYNEQFF
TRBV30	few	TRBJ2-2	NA	TGTGCCTGGAGTGTTGGGCTCCCTGGGACCGGGGAGCTGTTTTTT	CAWSVGLPGTGELFF
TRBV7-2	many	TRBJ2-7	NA	TGTGCCAGCAGCAGAAGTGGCAGCTACGAGCAGTACTTC	CASSRSGSYEQYF
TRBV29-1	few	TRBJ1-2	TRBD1	TGCAGCGTAGCCCGGGACAGGGAGGATGGCTACACCTTC	CSVARDREDGYTF
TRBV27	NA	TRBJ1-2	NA	NA	CASSFLAGDGYTF
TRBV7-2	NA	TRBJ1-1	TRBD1	TGTGCCAGCAGCCCGGGACAGGGGAACACTGAAGCTTTCTTT	CASSPGQGNTEAFF
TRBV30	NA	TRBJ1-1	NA	TGTGCCTGGAGTGTAACCGCGTTAGCTTTCTTT	CAWSVTALAFF
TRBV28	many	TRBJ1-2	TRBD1	TGTGCCAGCACACAGGGGAGCAGCTACACCTTC	CASTQGSSYTF
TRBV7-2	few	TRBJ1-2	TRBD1	TGTGCCAGCAGCAATACAGGGACAGGGTATGGCTACACCTTC	CASSNTGTGYGYTF